The 5 T cell receptor beta chains presented below share a single source sample, sequenced in a study of cytomegalovirus exposure and HLA in healthy donors. Repertoires were generated with immunoSEQ multiplex PCR, while TCRdb's copy carries only in-frame clones and drops some. The table shows more than 95,000 clones, with about 87% occurring only once. What was sequenced was PBMCs. Source of these receptors: a man aged 18 to 30 in good health and CMV-seronegative.

The gene calls are TRBV5-1 and TRBJ2-1; 9 positions match TRBD2. The V gene's germline CDR1 is SGHRS and CDR2 YFSETQ. After removal of 0 bases from V and 0 bases from J, the junction contained 13 bases not matched to a gene. CDR3 length: 20 amino acids. CDR3 sequence: CASSLEPSGTNRPSYNEQFF. In DNA, the CDR3 is TGCGCCAGCAGCTTGGAACCTAGCGGGACGAACCGCCCCTCCTACAATGAGCAGTTCTTC.

The chain is built from TRBV11-2 and TRBJ2-2, with 11 bases lining up with TRBD1. J gave up 8 bases and V 5 bases, and 10 bases lay outside the gene matches. This CDR3 has 16 residues. Germline lookup yields CDR1 SGHAT and CDR2 FQNNGV. CDR3 nucleotide sequence: TGTGCCAGCAGCAATACGTTGGACAGGGGGCTGGGGGAGCTGTTTTTT. Translated: CASSNTLDRGLGELFF.

This chain joins TRBV27 and TRBJ2-5, with 8 bases that match TRBD1. Germline-derived CDR1 and CDR2 are MNHEY and SMNVEV (reference sequence). Germline trimming cut 2 bases from V and 3 bases from J; bases unmatched to any gene: 8. This CDR3 region has 16 residues. The CDR3 loop is CASSLRPGQAKETQYF. The CDR3 DNA reads as TGTGCCAGCAGTTTACGCCCGGGACAGGCGAAAGAGACCCAGTACTTC.

The V and J genes are TRBV27 and TRBJ2-7; TRBD2 matches 11 bases. CDR3 size: 14 residues. V shed 6 bases and J 5 bases; nucleotides not matched to a gene: 6. In germline, CDR1 is MNHEY, CDR2 SMNVEV (reference sequence). CDR3 DNA sequence: TGTGCCAGCAGCGTCACTAGCGGGAGAGACGAGCAGTACTTC. This translates into CASSVTSGRDEQYF.

The genes are TRBV28 and TRBJ1-2; a weak D match, TRBD1 (5 bases). The CDR3 length is 15 residues. V dropped 7 bases and J dropped 5 bases, with 20 bases sitting between them. The V gene's germline CDR1 is MDHEN and CDR2 SYDVKM. The CDR3 reads CASTLSAGPFYGYTF. The CDR3 nucleotides are TGTGCCAGCACCCTTTCGGCAGGGCCTTTTTATGGCTACACCTTC.